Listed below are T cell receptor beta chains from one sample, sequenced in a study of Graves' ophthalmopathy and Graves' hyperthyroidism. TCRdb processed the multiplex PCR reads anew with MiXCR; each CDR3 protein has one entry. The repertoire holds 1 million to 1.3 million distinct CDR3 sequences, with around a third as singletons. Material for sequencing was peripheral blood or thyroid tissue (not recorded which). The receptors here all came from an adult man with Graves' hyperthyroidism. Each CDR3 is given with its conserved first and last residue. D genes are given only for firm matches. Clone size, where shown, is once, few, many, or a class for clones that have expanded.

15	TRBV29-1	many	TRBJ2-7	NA	CSATKPGELDYEQYF	TGCAGCGCCACCAAGCCGGGAGAATTGGACTACGAGCAGTACTTC
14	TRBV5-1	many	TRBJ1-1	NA	CASYSGQTNTEAFF	TGCGCCAGTTACAGCGGACAGACAAACACTGAAGCTTTCTTT
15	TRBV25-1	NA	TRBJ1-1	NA	CASSPDQGMNTEAFF	TGTGCCAGCTCACCTGACCAGGGCATGAACACTGAAGCTTTCTTT
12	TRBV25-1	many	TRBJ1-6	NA	CASSEYNSPLHF	TGTGCCAGCAGTGAATATAATTCACCCCTCCACTTT
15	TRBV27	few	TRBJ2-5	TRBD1	CASSYRGIGQETQYF	TGTGCCAGCAGTTACAGGGGCATCGGGCAAGAGACCCAGTACTTC
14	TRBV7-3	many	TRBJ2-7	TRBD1	CASSAAGTGGEQYF	TGTGCCAGCAGCGCAGCCGGGACAGGGGGAGAGCAGTACTTC
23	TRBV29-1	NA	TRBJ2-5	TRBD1	CSAAGVRAAEIGQGKSLQETQYF	TGCAGCGCCGCAGGAGTTCGCGCCGCAGAGATCGGACAGGGAAAGAGTCTCCAAGAGACCCAGTACTTC
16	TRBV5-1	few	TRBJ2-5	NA	CASRSALVRSQETQYF	TGCGCCAGCAGATCCGCTCTGGTGAGGTCACAGGAGACCCAGTACTTC
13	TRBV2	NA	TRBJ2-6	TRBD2	CASEREGTNVLTF	TGTGCCAGTGAGAGGGAGGGGACCAACGTCCTGACTTTC
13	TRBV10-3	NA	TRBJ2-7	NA	CASRPTQTYEQYF	TGTGCCAGCAGGCCTACCCAAACCTACGAGCAGTACTTC